The 32 T cell receptor beta chains in this list originate from one sample, sequenced in a study of metastatic and nonmetastatic thyroid tumors. MiXCR re-clonotyped the PCR reads for TCRdb. The table lists around 20,000 clones, approximately 10% of them singletons, with approximately 8% in the top ten. Each patient came to thyroid surgery without any prior treatment (of any kind). The source material was blood. The origin of the receptors is a female donor with papillary thyroid cancer or a benign thyroid nodule (not recorded which). Some clones in this sample may be carry-over from other donors' samples.

In this sample, this clone turned up many times. The CDR3 reads CASSHDWLAGDNEQFF. The CDR3 nucleotides read TGTGCCAGCAGCCACGATTGGCTAGCGGGAGACAATGAGCAGTTCTTC. The chain recombines TRBV16 with TRBJ2-1; 10 bases are shared with TRBD2. The CDR3 sequence is 16 residues long. With V trimmed by 3 bases and J by 5 bases, 7 bases remained unmatched. The germline CDR1 and CDR2 sequences are KGHSY and FQNENV.

This clone was seen ten or more times. The chain employs TRBV30 and TRBJ2-1; D ambiguous. The CDR3 covers 13 residues. Trimming pared 4 bases from V and 9 bases from J, leaving 16 bases between. Germline CDR1 and CDR2: GTSNPN and SVGIG (reference sequence). The CDR3 loop reads CAWTSGPSGEQFF. The DNA for the CDR3 is TGTGCCTGGACCTCGGGCCCCTCGGGTGAGCAGTTCTTC.

This clone was recorded at least ten times. This chain uses TRBV19 with TRBJ1-2; D gene ambiguous. Trimming took 1 base from V and 6 from J, leaving 9 bases between them. Per germline, CDR1 LNHDA and CDR2 SQIVND (reference sequence). The CDR3 runs to 13 residues. CDR3 sequence reads: CASSIALVHGYTF. For the CDR3, the DNA is TGTGCCAGTAGTATAGCACTCGTCCATGGCTACACCTTC.

At least ten counts were recorded for this clone. J is TRBJ2-1 and V is TRBV11-3, with TRBD2 matching over 7 bases. This CDR3 comprises 15 residues. The junction had 8 bases not matched to a gene; V was cut back by 5 bases and J by 4 bases. The V gene's germline CDR1 is SGHNT and CDR2 YENEEA. The CDR3 DNA follows: TGTGCCAGCAGCACAACCGGGACTACTTACAATGAGCAGTTCTTC. It is translated as CASSTTGTTYNEQFF.

This clone was detected a few times. This may be a read error: a much more frequent sequence differs by one nucleotide. Within the sample, other DNA sequences also encode this same CDR3. This chain links TRBV18 with TRBJ2-7, with 9 bases identical to TRBD1. Germline CDR1 KGHSH, CDR2 LQKENI. The CDR3 has 15 residues. CDR3 bases: TGTGCCAGCTCACCTAGCAGGACAGGGGAGGACGAGCAGTACTTT. It encodes CASSPSRTGEDEQYF.

This clone was found many times. CDR3 residues: CASSLVAFPYEQYF. CDR3 bases: TGTGCCAGCAGCTTAGTGGCTTTCCCCTACGAGCAGTACTTC. This sequence joins TRBV7-9 and TRBJ2-7; D uncertain. V dropped 1 base and J dropped 2 bases, with 9 bases sitting between them. CDR1 and CDR2 (germline): SEHNR, FQNEAQ (reference sequence). This CDR3 is 14 amino acids long.

Points on this clone: This clone may be a read error of a much larger clone one base away. The chain couples TRBV7-8 to TRBJ2-5; D is perhaps TRBD2 (6 bases). V was pared by 5 bases and J by 5 bases, with 15 bases between. Germline V CDR1 and CDR2: SGHVS, FQNEAQ. The CDR3 is made up of 14 amino acids. The CDR3 bases are TGTGCCAGCAGCATAGACGGGGGAAGGGAGACCCAGTACTTC. Amino acid sequence: CASSIDGGRETQYF.

This clone was counted at least ten times. The gene calls are TRBV19 and TRBJ2-3; unclear D gene. Trimming took off 8 bases at V and 3 bases at J, with 12 bases between the two ends. CDR3 length: 13 residues. Germline V gene sequence: CDR1 LNHDA, CDR2 SQIVND (reference sequence). The DNA of the CDR3 is TGTGCCAGTCAGCTCGGGCCGACAGATACGCAGTATTTT. Translated: CASQLGPTDTQYF.

There are many counts of this clone. The chain recombines TRBV2 with TRBJ2-2; D gene unclear. The CDR3 covers 16 residues. Germline CDR1 SNHLY, CDR2 FYNNEI. Between the trimmed V and J ends, which lost 6 bases and 0 bases, there was a span of 14 bases. The CDR3 loop reads CASSLGGASNTGELFF. The CDR3 coding sequence is TGTGCCAGCAGCCTAGGCGGCGCCTCGAACACCGGGGAGCTGTTTTTT.

This clone was seen many times. Compared with germline, one end of the junction differs, possibly owing to a read error. Other DNA sequences of this sample code for an identical CDR3. The V and J genes are TRBV2 and TRBJ2-5; 8 nucleotides align to TRBD2. The CDR3 totals 14 residues. Germline V CDR1 and CDR2: SNHLY, FYNNEI. CDR3 region: CASKSGSGQETQYF. CDR3 DNA sequence: TGCGCCAGTAAAAGCGGGAGTGGGCAAGAGACCCAGTACTTC.

The genes are TRBV5-5 and TRBJ1-5; D might be TRBD1 (5 bases). The CDR3 is 15 amino acids. Trimming stripped 4 bases from V and 4 bases from J, with 15 bases between. CDR1 SGHKS and CDR2 YYEKEE come from the germline V gene (reference sequence). The CDR3 DNA sequence: TGTGCCAGCAGCCGTCTCAGACAGCCAAATCAGCCCCAGCATTTT. Protein sequence: CASSRLRQPNQPQHF.

This clone was seen ten or more times. The chain carries TRBV7-6 and TRBJ2-7; 8 bases are a match to TRBD1. CDR1 is SGHVS and CDR2 is FNYEAQ in the germline V gene. There are 17 residues in the CDR3. The J segment lost 4 bases and the V segment lost 4 bases, leaving 15 bases of the junction unmatched. CDR3 protein: CASSSKSDRGKLYEQYF. Written as DNA, the CDR3 is TGTGCCAGCAGCTCAAAGTCCGACAGGGGCAAGTTATACGAGCAGTACTTC.

This clone was seen many times. The V call is TRBV27, the J call TRBJ2-1; D remains ambiguous. This CDR3 has 11 amino acids. Germline CDR1 is MNHEY and CDR2 is SMNVEV (reference sequence). V was clipped by 7 bases and J by 8 bases, with 9 bases between them. CDR3 bases: TGTGCCAGCAAGGGTTTGGATGAGCAGTTCTTC. This codes for CASKGLDEQFF.

In this sample, this clone turned up many times. The V call is TRBV4-1, the J call TRBJ2-3; D unclear. V was pared by 4 bases and J by 3 bases, with 8 bases between. In germline, CDR1 is MGHRA, CDR2 YSYEKL. This CDR3 spans 13 amino acids. CDR3 in DNA: TGCGCCAGCAGCCCCTCCCGGACAGATACGCAGTATTTT. This gives the protein CASSPSRTDTQYF.

The V and J genes are TRBV18 and TRBJ1-1, with 10 bases identical to TRBD1. The germline V gene encodes CDR1 KGHSH and CDR2 LQKENI. CDR3 size: 15 residues. V gave up 3 bases and J gave up 5 bases; unmatched junction bases: 6. Here the CDR3 DNA reads TGTGCCAGCTCACCCCCGGGACAGGGGAGTACTGAAGCTTTCTTT. Translation gives CASSPPGQGSTEAFF.

This clone has a count of ten or more. J is TRBJ2-5 and V is TRBV20-1; D unresolved. Per germline, CDR1 DFQATT and CDR2 SNEGSKA (reference sequence). V was shortened by 5 bases and J by 0 bases, with 13 bases between the two germline ends. This CDR3 has 14 residues. CDR3 in amino acids: CSAGPDEYQETQYF. CDR3 DNA: TGCAGTGCTGGACCAGACGAGTACCAAGAGACCCAGTACTTC.

There are many counts of this clone. V and J are TRBV7-2 and TRBJ2-6; no clear D gene. V was pared by 5 bases and J by 4 bases, with 6 bases between. This CDR3 comprises 13 residues. Germline V gene data show CDR1 as SGHTA and CDR2 as FQGNSA. DNA of the CDR3: TGTGCCAGCAGCACGACCGGGGCCAACGTCCTGACTTTC. Protein: CASSTTGANVLTF.

The chain links TRBV6-5 to TRBJ2-3; TRBD2 aligns across 8 bases. Per germline, CDR1 MNHEY and CDR2 SVGAGI. The CDR3 runs 17 residues. The V segment lost 2 bases and the J segment 2 bases; nucleotides outside the gene matches: 9. CDR3 in DNA: TGTGCCAGCAGTTACCCACCGTCGGGGGGGCACACAGATACGCAGTATTTT. Its translation is CASSYPPSGGHTDTQYF.

This clone was found many times. The CDR3 spells CASSLGRGVAYEQYF. Written as DNA, the CDR3 is TGCGCCAGCAGCTTGGGTCGGGGGGTAGCCTACGAGCAGTACTTC. The genes are TRBV5-1 and TRBJ2-7, with 7 nucleotides matching TRBD2. Germline V CDR1 and CDR2: SGHRS, YFSETQ. V trimming: 0 bases; J trimming: 2 bases; junction bases outside the gene matches: 5. The CDR3 runs 15 residues.

The genes are TRBV28 and TRBJ1-1; 11 bases match TRBD1. CDR1 MDHEN and CDR2 SYDVKM come from the germline V gene. The CDR3 covers 12 residues. With V trimmed by 2 bases and J by 11 bases, 1 base remained unmatched. CDR3 nucleotide sequence: TGTGCCAGCAGTTTAAGGGACAGGGGGGCTTTCTTT. The encoded protein is CASSLRDRGAFF.

This clone occurred a few times. The chain employs TRBV20-1 and TRBJ1-1; no definite D call. This CDR3 contains 14 residues. V lost 6 bases and J 2 bases, leaving 16 bases between the germline ends. CDR1 and CDR2 (germline): DFQATT, SNEGSKA (reference sequence). CDR3 region: CSAPNPGRNTEAFF. The CDR3 DNA reads as TGCAGTGCCCCAAACCCCGGGAGAAACACTGAAGCTTTCTTT.

The table lists this clone with many counts. A much bigger clone sits one base away, suggesting this may be a read error. The same CDR3 can be traced to other DNA sequences in this sample. DNA of the CDR3: TGTGCCACTAGCAGGCAGCAGGGAAGCGCAGATACGCAGTATTTT. Its translation: CATSRQQGSADTQYF. This sequence joins TRBV15 and TRBJ2-3; tentatively, D is TRBD1 (5 bases). The CDR3 is made up of 15 amino acids. Germline V gene sequence: CDR1 LNHNV, CDR2 YYDKDF (reference sequence).

This clone was counted between two and nine times. The rearrangement links TRBV5-1 to TRBJ2-6; D gene uncertain. V lost 0 bases to trimming and J lost 3 bases, with 10 bases between them. Per germline, CDR1 SGHRS and CDR2 YFSETQ. This CDR3 has 16 residues. The chain's CDR3 is CASSLGYVGGANVLTF. As DNA, the CDR3 is TGCGCCAGCAGCTTGGGCTACGTGGGTGGGGCCAACGTCCTGACTTTC.

This clone was found many times. The chain recombines TRBV15 with TRBJ1-2, with D unclear. V was shortened by 2 bases and J by 0 bases, with 7 bases between the two germline ends. The CDR3 totals 14 residues. Germline values: CDR1 LNHNV, CDR2 YYDKDF (reference sequence). CDR3 loop: CATSRQTPNYGYTF. The CDR3 coding sequence is TGTGCCACCAGCAGACAGACCCCTAACTATGGCTACACCTTC.

The sample holds many counts of this clone. V and J are TRBV7-9 and TRBJ2-1; 8 bases are a match to TRBD1. With V trimmed by 5 bases and J by 8 bases, 11 bases remained unmatched. CDR1 and CDR2 from the germline V gene are SEHNR and FQNEAQ (reference sequence). The CDR3 has 15 residues. CDR3 DNA sequence: TGTGCCAGCAGCGTGACAGGGGTATCCGGCGATGAGCAGTTCTTC. This translates into CASSVTGVSGDEQFF.

This clone occurred once. The V and J genes are TRBV30 and TRBJ1-6, with 7 bases that match TRBD1. Germline CDR1 reads GTSNPN; CDR2 reads SVGIG (reference sequence). Trimming took 4 bases from V and 13 from J; bases not matched to a gene: 7. CDR3 length: 12 amino acids. The CDR3 loop reads CAWIIRGPPLHF. CDR3 DNA: TGTGCCTGGATCATAAGGGGGCCGCCCCTCCACTTT.

This clone is medium-sized. V is TRBV6-2 or TRBV6-3 and J is TRBJ2-7; D possibly uses TRBD1 or TRBD2 (5 bases each). From germline, CDR1 is MNHEY and CDR2 SVGEGT. CDR3 length: 14 residues. V lost 0 bases to trimming and J lost 3 bases, with 9 bases between them. The CDR3 loop is CASSYSGVDYEQYF. Here the CDR3 DNA reads TGTGCCAGCAGTTACTCGGGGGTAGACTACGAGCAGTACTTC.

This clone was found many times. The V and J genes are TRBV4-3 and TRBJ2-6, with no clear D. CDR3 length equals 17 residues. Germline lookup yields CDR1 LGHNA and CDR2 YSLEER. With 0 bases removed from V and 2 bases from J, the gap between germline ends came to 11 bases. The CDR3 region is CASSQDGDSAGANVLTF. The DNA of the CDR3 is TGCGCCAGCAGCCAAGATGGAGACTCGGCTGGGGCCAACGTCCTGACTTTC.

In this sample, this clone turned up many times. J is TRBJ1-5 and V is TRBV6-1; 7 bases line up with TRBD1. The CDR3 is 18 amino acids. V lost 4 bases, J lost 1 base, and 13 bases stayed unmatched. In germline, CDR1 is MNHNS, CDR2 SASEGT. The CDR3 protein is CASSAPIPGQMSNQPQHF. CDR3 in DNA: TGTGCCAGCAGTGCGCCAATCCCGGGACAGATGAGCAATCAGCCCCAGCATTTT.

This clone was found many times. The V and J genes are TRBV2 and TRBJ1-5, with 11 bases fitting TRBD1. This CDR3 is 15 amino acids long. V was pared by 3 bases and J by 8 bases, with 6 bases of the junction left unmatched. In germline, CDR1 is SNHLY, CDR2 FYNNEI. The CDR3 bases are TGTGCCAGCAGTGACAGGACAGGGGGCCAAAAGCCCCAGCATTTT. Translated, it gives CASSDRTGGQKPQHF.

This clone showed up many times. The rearrangement uses TRBV5-4 and TRBJ2-1; 7 positions match TRBD2. V was clipped by 7 bases and J by 6 bases; unmatched bases: 13. The CDR3 runs to 15 residues. The germline V gene encodes CDR1 SGHNT and CDR2 YYREEE (reference sequence). CDR3 nucleotide sequence: TGTGCCAGCCCCTGGCGGGAGATAGCCGGCAATGAGCAGTTCTTC. This codes for CASPWREIAGNEQFF.

The table lists this clone with many counts. This chain joins TRBV20-1 and TRBJ2-7; 8 positions agree with TRBD1. Unmatched junction bases numbered 22, after V lost 6 bases and J lost 3 bases. The germline V gene has CDR1 DFQATT and CDR2 SNEGSKA (reference sequence). The CDR3 covers 18 residues. The CDR3, as DNA: TGCAGTGCCATGACGGGCCTGGGGACAGGCCAAGGAGGCTACGAGCAGTACTTC. Protein product: CSAMTGLGTGQGGYEQYF.